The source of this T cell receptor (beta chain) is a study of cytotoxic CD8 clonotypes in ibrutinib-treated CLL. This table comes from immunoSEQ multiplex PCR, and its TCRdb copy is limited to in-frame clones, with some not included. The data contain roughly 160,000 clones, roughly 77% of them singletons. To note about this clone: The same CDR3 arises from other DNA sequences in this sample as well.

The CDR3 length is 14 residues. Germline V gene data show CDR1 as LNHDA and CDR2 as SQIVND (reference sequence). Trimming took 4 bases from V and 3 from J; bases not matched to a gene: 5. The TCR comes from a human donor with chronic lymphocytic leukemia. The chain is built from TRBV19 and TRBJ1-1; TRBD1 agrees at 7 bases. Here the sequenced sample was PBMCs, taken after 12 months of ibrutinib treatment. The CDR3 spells CASSRGGRDTEAFF. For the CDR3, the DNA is TGTGCCAGTAGTAGAGGGGGCCGGGACACTGAAGCTTTCTTT.